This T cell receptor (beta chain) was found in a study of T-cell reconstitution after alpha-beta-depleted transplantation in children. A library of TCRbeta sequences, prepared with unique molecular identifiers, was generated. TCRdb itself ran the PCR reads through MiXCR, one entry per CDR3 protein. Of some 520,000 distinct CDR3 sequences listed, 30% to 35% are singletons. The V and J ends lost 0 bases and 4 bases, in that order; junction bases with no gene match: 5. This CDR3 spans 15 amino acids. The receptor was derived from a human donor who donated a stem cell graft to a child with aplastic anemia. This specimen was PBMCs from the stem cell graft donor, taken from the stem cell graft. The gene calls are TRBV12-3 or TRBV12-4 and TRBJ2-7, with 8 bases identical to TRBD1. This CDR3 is CASSLAQGAGYEQYV. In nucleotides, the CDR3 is TGTGCCAGCAGTTTAGCGCAGGGGGCCGGGTACGAGCAGTACGTC.